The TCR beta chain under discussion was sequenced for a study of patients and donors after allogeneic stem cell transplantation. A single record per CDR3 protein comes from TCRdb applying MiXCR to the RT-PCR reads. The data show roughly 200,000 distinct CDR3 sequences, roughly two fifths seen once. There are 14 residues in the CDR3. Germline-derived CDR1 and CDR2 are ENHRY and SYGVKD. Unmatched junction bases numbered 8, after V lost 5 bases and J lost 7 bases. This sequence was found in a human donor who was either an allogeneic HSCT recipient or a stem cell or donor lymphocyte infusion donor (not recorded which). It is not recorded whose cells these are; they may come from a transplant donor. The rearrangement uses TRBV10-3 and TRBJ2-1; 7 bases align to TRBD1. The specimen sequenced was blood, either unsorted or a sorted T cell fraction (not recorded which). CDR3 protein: CAISRGPGENEQFF. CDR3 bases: TGTGCCATCAGTAGGGGGCCTGGAGAGAATGAGCAGTTCTTC.